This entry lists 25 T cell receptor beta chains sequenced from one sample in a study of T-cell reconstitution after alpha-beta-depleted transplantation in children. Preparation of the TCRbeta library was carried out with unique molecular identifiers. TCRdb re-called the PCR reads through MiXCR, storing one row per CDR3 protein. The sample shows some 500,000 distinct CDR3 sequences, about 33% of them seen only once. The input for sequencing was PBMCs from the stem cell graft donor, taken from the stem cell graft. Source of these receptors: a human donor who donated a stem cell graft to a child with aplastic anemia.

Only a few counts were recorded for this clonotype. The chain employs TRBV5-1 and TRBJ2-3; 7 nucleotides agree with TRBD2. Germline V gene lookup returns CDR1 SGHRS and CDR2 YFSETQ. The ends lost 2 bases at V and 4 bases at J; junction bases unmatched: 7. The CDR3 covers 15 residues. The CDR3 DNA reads TGCGCCAGCAGCTTTGGGGGAGGGCCGGCAGATACGCAGTATTTT. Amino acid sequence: CASSFGGGPADTQYF.

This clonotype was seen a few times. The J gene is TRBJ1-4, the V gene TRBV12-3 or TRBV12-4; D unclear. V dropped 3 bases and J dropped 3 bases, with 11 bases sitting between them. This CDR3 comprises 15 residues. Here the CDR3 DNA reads TGTGCCAGCAGTTTGTCCCGGCGGGCTAATGAAAAACTGTTTTTT. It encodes CASSLSRRANEKLFF.

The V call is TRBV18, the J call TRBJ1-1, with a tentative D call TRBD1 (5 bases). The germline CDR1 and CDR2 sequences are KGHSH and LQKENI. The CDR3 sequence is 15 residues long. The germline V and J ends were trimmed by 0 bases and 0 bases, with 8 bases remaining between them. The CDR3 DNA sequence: TGTGCCAGCTCACCACCGACAGCCATGAACACTGAAGCTTTCTTT. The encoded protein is CASSPPTAMNTEAFF.

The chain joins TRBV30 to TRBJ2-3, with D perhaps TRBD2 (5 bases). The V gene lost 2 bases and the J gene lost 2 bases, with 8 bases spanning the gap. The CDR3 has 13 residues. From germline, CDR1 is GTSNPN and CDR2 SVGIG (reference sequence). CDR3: CAWSPDFTDTQYF. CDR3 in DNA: TGTGCCTGGAGTCCGGACTTCACAGATACGCAGTATTTT.

DNA for the CDR3: TGTGCCAGCAGCCCCCGCCCGGGACAGGGCGACACCGGGGAGCTGTTTTTT. Translated: CASSPRPGQGDTGELFF. The V call is TRBV9, the J call TRBJ2-2, with 9 bases identical to TRBD1. CDR3 length: 17 amino acids. The junction had 10 bases not matched to a gene; V was cut back by 4 bases and J by 3 bases. Germline CDR1 reads SGDLS; CDR2 reads YYNGEE. Full variable domain (remainder filled in from reference TRBV9 and TRBJ2-2): DSGVTQTPKHLITATGQRVTLRCSPRSGDLSVYWYQQSLDQGLQFLIQYYNGEERAKGNILERFSAQQFPDLHSELNLSSLELGDSALYFCASSPRPGQGDTGELFFGEGSRLTVL.

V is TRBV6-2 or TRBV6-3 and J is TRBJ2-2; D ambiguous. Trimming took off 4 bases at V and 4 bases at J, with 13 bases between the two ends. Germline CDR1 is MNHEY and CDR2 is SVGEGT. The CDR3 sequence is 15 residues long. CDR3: CASSSLGWGTGELFF. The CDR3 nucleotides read TGTGCCAGCAGTTCCCTAGGGTGGGGCACCGGGGAGCTGTTTTTT.

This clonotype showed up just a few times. CDR3: CASSTRQGIYNEQFF. For the CDR3, the DNA is TGTGCCAGCAGTACCCGACAGGGGATTTACAATGAGCAGTTCTTC. V usage is TRBV12-3 or TRBV12-4 and J usage is TRBJ2-1; 8 nucleotides match TRBD1. The CDR3 is 15 amino acids. V lost 5 bases and J lost 4; bases outside the gene matches: 7.

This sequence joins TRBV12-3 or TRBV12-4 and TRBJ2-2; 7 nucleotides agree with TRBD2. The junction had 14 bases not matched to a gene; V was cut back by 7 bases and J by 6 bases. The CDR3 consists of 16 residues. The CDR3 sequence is CASTYHPGRGAGELFF. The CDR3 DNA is TGTGCCAGCACCTATCATCCGGGGAGGGGAGCCGGGGAGCTGTTTTTT.

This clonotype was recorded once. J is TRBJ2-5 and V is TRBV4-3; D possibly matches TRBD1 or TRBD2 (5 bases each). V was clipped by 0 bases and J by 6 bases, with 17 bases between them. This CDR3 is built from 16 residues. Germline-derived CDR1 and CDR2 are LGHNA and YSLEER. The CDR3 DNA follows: TGCGCCAGCAGCCAAGAGAGGGCCAGGGATTTGAAGACCCAGTACTTC. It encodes CASSQERARDLKTQYF.

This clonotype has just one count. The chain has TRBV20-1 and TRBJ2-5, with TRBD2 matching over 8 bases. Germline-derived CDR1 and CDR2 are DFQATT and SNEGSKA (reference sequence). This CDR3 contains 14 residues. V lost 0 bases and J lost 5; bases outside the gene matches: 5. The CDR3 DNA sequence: TGCAGTGCTAGAGATTCCGGGGGGGAGGAGACCCAGTACTTC. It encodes CSARDSGGEETQYF.

CDR3 nucleotide sequence: TGTGCCAGCAGCTTAGGTCGGGCAGGGGGCAGTTATGGCTACACCTTC. It yields the protein CASSLGRAGGSYGYTF. The V call is TRBV7-9, the J call TRBJ1-2; 8 nucleotides agree with TRBD1. This CDR3 has 16 residues. The junction had 9 bases not matched to a gene; V was cut back by 1 base and J by 5 bases. The germline gives CDR1 SEHNR, CDR2 FQNEAQ (reference sequence).

The CDR3 DNA is TGTGCCAGCAGTTTACCGGGCAGGGGGGAGCTGTTTTTT. Its translation is CASSLPGRGELFF. The chain has TRBV27 and TRBJ2-2; D not resolved. The V end lost 2 bases, the J end lost 8 bases, and 9 bases lay between the germline ends. The CDR3 covers 13 residues. Germline CDR1 is MNHEY and CDR2 is SMNVEV (reference sequence).

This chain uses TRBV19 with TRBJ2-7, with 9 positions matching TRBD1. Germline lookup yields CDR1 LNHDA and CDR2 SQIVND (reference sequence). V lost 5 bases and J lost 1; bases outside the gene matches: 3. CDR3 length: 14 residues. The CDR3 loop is CASSAQGASYEQYF. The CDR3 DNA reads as TGTGCCAGTAGTGCACAGGGGGCTTCCTACGAGCAGTACTTC. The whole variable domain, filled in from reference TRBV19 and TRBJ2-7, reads DGGITQSPKYLFRKEGQNVTLSCEQNLNHDAMYWYRQDPGQGLRLIYYSQIVNDFQKGDIAEGYSVSREKKESFPLTVTSAQKNPTAFYLCASSAQGASYEQYFGPGTRLTVT.

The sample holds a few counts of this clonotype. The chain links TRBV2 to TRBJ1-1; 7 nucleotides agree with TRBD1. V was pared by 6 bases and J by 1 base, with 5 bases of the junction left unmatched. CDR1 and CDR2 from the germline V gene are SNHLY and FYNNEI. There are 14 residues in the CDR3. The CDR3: CASRRDSWNTEAFF. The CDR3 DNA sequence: TGTGCCAGCAGGAGGGACAGCTGGAACACTGAAGCTTTCTTT.

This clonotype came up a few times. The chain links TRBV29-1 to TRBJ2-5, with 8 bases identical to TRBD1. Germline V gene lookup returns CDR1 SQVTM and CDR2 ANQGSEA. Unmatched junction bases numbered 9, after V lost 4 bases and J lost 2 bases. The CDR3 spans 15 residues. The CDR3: CSVAHWGTGQETQYF. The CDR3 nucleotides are TGCAGCGTTGCACATTGGGGGACAGGACAAGAGACCCAGTACTTC. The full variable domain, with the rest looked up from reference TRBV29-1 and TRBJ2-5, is SAVISQKPSRDICQRGTSLTIQCQVDSQVTMMFWYRQQPGQSLTLIATANQGSEATYESGFVIDKFPISRPNLTFSTLTVSNMSPEDSSIYLCSVAHWGTGQETQYFGPGTRLLVL.

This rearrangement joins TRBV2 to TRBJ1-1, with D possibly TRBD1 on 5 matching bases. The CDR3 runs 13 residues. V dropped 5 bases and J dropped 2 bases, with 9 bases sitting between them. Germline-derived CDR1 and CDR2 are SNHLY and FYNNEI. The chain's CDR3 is CASSRDYNTEAFF. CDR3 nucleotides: TGTGCCAGCAGTCGGGACTATAACACTGAAGCTTTCTTT.

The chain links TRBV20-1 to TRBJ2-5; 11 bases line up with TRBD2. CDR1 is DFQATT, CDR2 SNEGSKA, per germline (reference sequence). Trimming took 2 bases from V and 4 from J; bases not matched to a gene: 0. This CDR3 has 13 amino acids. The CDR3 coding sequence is TGCAGTGCTAGAACTAGCGGGAGAGAGACCCAGTACTTC. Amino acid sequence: CSARTSGRETQYF.

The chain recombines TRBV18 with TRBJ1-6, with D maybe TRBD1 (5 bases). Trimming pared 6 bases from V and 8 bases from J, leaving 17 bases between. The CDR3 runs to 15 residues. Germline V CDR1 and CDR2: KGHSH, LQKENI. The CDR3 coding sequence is TGTGCCAGCTCGACACGTGAGGGAGGGGATTCACCCCTCCACTTT. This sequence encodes CASSTREGGDSPLHF. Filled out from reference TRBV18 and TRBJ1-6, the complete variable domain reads NAGVMQNPRHLVRRRGQEARLRCSPMKGHSHVYWYRQLPEEGLKFMVYLQKENIIDESGMPKERFSAEFPKEGPSILRIQQVVRGDSAAYFCASSTREGGDSPLHFGNGTRLTVT.

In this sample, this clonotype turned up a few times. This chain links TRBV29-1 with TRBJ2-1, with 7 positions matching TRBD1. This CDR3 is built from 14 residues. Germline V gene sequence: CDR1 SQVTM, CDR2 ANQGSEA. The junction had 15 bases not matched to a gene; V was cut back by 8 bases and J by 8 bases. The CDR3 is CSTGQTMSWDEQFF. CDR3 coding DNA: TGCAGCACGGGACAGACAATGAGTTGGGATGAGCAGTTCTTC.

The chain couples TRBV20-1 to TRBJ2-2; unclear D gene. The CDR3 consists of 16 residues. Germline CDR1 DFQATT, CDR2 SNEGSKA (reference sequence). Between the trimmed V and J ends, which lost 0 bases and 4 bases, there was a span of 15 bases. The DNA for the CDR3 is TGCAGTGCTAGAGATACGGCAACCCCGGGCACCGGGGAGCTGTTTTTT. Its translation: CSARDTATPGTGELFF.

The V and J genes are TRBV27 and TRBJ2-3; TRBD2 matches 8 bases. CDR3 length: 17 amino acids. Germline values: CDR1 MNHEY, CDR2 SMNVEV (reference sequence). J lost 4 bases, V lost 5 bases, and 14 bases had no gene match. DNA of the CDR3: TGTGCCAGCAGTATTCAAATAGCGGGATCTGTACCAGATACGCAGTATTTT. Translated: CASSIQIAGSVPDTQYF.

The CDR3 coding sequence is TGCAGTGCTAGGCGGGTTTGGGGGACCGCTCGGGATCAGCCCCAGCATTTT. Amino acids: CSARRVWGTARDQPQHF. The chain uses TRBV20-1 and TRBJ1-5, with D possibly being TRBD1 (5 bases). Deletions cut 3 bases from V and 5 bases from J, with 23 bases between. The germline V gene has CDR1 DFQATT and CDR2 SNEGSKA (reference sequence). The CDR3 is made up of 17 amino acids.

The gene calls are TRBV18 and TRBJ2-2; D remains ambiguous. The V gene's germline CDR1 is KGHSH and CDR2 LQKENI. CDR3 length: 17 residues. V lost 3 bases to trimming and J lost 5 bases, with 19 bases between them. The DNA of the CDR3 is TGTGCCAGCTCACCTGATCCTTCGGGCCCGAGGACCGGGGAGCTGTTTTTT. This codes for CASSPDPSGPRTGELFF.

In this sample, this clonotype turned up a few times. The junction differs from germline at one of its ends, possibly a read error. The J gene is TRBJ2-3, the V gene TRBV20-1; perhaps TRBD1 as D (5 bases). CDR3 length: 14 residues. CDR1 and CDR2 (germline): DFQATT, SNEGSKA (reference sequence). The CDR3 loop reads CRGLRGSITDTEYF. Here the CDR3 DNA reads TGCAGGGGGCTTCGCGGTTCTATCACAGATACGGAGTATTTT.

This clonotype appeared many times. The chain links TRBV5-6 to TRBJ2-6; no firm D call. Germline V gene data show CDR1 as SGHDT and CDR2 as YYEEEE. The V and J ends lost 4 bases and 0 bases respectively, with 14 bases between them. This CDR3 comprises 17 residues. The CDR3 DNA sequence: TGTGCCAGCAGCCCCTACGACTGGCCCTCTGGGGCCAACGTCCTGACTTTC. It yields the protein CASSPYDWPSGANVLTF.